This record covers a single T cell receptor beta chain. Its antigen is currently not known. No base qualities exist here, and no much larger clone lies one base off it. At one collaborating source in Seattle, patients were enrolled during active infection and were followed longitudinally through the course of disease. The collaborating institutions used their own protocols to collect whole blood in K2EDTA tubes. For TCRbeta analysis, collaborators shipped samples as frozen whole blood, isolated PBMCs, or DNA extracted from either of those sample types. The sample is drawn from a study of blood T cell repertoires in COVID-19 (dated by TCRdb to the early 2020s). Turning to the overall study: The collaborator samples originated in the United States, Italy and Spain and spanned the acute and convalescent phases of COVID-19. The dataset comprised deeply sampled blood TCRbeta repertoires from subjects exposed to, actively infected with, or recovered from COVID-19. The samples were drawn from two sources: the first 160 participants of the ongoing ImmuneRACE study, and over 950 subjects contributed by 6 global collaborators. Nearly every sample came with metadata listing a de-identified subject ID, COVID-19 status, age in years and sex. HLA class I and class II types, where available, came from metadata supplied by the sample provider rather than from assay-based typing. The repertoires were made available in a free public database intended to serve as a resource for research on the immune response to SARS-CoV-2. The prospective study material was composed of cDNA or gDNA derived from T cells, B-cell-depleted T cells, or PBMCs.

TCRbeta CDR3 regions were amplified from genomic DNA by means of the immunoSEQ Assay, a bias-controlled multiplex PCR. The authors' analysis ran thus. Nucleated cell counts per sample were estimated from amplification of reference gene primers within the assay. Sequence reads were collapsed and filtered to measure the absolute abundance of every unique TCRbeta CDR3 rearrangement. For each sample, productive Simpson clonality was calculated as the square root of Simpson's diversity index across productive rearrangements. Drawn from immuneACCESS, this table holds only the in-frame rearrangements with V and J called that TCRdb kept. Clones are partly lost; checked studies trace under half to an unresolved V gene and leave the rest unexplained. For V, J and clone size, that table is used; D and trimming come from the DNA. Counted in this sample were 150,000 to 190,000 clones; approximately 81% of them appeared once. Roughly 8.3% of the sample is in the top ten clones.

What the work shows at the level of the full study, not this receptor alone: The amount of clinical and demographic metadata varied by source and participant and was provided uncurated.

The specimen was peripheral blood. This clonotype originated in a woman aged 55-70 years with COVID-19, enrolled during active disease.

The bases read TGTGCCAGCAGTTCAGACAGAAGCTATGGCTACACCTTC. The encoded protein is CASSSDRSYGYTF. This sequence uses TRBV2 and TRBJ1-2; the D gene is perhaps TRBD1, on 5 matching bases. Taken from the germline V gene, the CDR1 and CDR2 loops are SNHLY and FYNNEI. V and J are truncated by 5 bases and 4 bases respectively, leaving an intervening sequence of 11 bases. From the cysteine up to the phenylalanine, the CDR3 has a length of 13 residues. The entry retains the CDR3 DNA only, 39 bases that are in frame from base 1.